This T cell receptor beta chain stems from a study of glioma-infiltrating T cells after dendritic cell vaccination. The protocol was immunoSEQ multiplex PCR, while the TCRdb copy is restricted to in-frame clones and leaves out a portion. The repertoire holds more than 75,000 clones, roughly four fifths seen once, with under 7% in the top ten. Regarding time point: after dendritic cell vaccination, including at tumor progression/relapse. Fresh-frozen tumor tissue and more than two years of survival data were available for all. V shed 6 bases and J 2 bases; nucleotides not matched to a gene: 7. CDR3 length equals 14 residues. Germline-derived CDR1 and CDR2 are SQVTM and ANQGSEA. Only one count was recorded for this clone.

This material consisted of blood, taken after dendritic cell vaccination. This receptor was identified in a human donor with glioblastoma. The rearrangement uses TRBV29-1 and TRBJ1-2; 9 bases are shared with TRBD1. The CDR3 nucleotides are TGCAGCGTAGTCACAGGGGGCGCGAACTATGGCTACACCTTC. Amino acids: CSVVTGGANYGYTF. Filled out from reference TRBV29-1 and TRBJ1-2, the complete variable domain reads SAVISQKPSRDICQRGTSLTIQCQVDSQVTMMFWYRQQPGQSLTLIATANQGSEATYESGFVIDKFPISRPNLTFSTLTVSNMSPEDSSIYLCSVVTGGANYGYTFGSGTRLTVV.